Below are 20 T cell receptor beta chains sequenced from a single sample in a study of identical twins listed by TCRdb under 2016. The protocol used for the library was 5' RACE. The instrument was an Illumina HiSeq 2000. TCRdb's own reprocessing of the public reads used fastp at Q25 and MiXCR and kept productive beta chains. Every CDR3 protein is listed once, alongside the most common genes and DNA of its rows. The sample data list fewer than 350,000 distinct CDR3 sequences, and approximately 8% of these were observed just once. 2.1% of the sample rests with the top ten. These records were also assigned to another study, of yellow fever vaccine responses in identical twins.

The sample comprised memory (CD45RO+) T cells sorted from blood. In the paper's terms, the cell subset or site label means: CD45RO+ enriched T cells. These TCRs come from a young woman in good health.

In its sample, this clonotype was seen a few times. The genes are TRBV20-1 and TRBJ2-1; possible D gene TRBD1, 6 bases. V was clipped by 3 bases and J by 8 bases, with 17 bases between them. The CDR3 covers 14 residues. Germline CDR1 is DFQATT and CDR2 is SNEGSKA (reference sequence). In DNA form, the CDR3 reads TGCAGTGCTAGTGAGCCCTTTTCAGGGGATGAGCAGTTCTTC. This encodes CSASEPFSGDEQFF.

J is TRBJ2-7 and V is TRBV6-6, with unresolved D. V dropped 2 bases and J dropped 4 bases, with 9 bases sitting between them. Germline values: CDR1 MNHNY, CDR2 SVGAGI (reference sequence). The CDR3 consists of 13 residues. CDR3 coding DNA: TGTGCCAGCAGTTACGAGACCCGATACGAGCAGTACTTC. Amino acid sequence: CASSYETRYEQYF.

The chain carries TRBV4-1 and TRBJ1-1; D unresolved. The V end lost 4 bases, the J end lost 4 bases, and 13 bases lay between the germline ends. Germline V gene sequence: CDR1 MGHRA, CDR2 YSYEKL. The CDR3 length is 14 residues. CDR3 residues: CASSPIGKGTEAFF. The CDR3 DNA follows: TGCGCCAGCAGCCCCATCGGGAAGGGCACTGAAGCTTTCTTT.

This clonotype was seen a few times. The chain is built from TRBV24-1 and TRBJ2-3; D possibly matches TRBD1 or TRBD2 (6 bases each). The CDR3 runs 17 residues. Germline lookup yields CDR1 KGHDR and CDR2 SFDVKD. Deletions cut 4 bases from V and 5 bases from J, with 21 bases between. The CDR3 protein is CATSDPPGAALKDTQYF. The CDR3 DNA follows: TGTGCCACCAGTGACCCCCCGGGGGCGGCTCTTAAAGATACGCAGTATTTT.

In DNA, the CDR3 is TGCAGTGCTCCCCCTATATGGGGATCAAAGGAGCAGTTCTTC. Protein: CSAPPIWGSKEQFF. The chain combines TRBV20-1 with TRBJ2-1; D is uncertain. The CDR3 has 14 amino acids. The germline V gene has CDR1 DFQATT and CDR2 SNEGSKA (reference sequence). V shed 5 bases and J shed 10 bases, with 21 bases lying between them.

A few counts support this clonotype. The chain is built from TRBV4-1 and TRBJ2-7; 12 bases match TRBD2. Germline V gene data show CDR1 as MGHRA and CDR2 as YSYEKL. With V trimmed by 8 bases and J by 3 bases, 2 bases remained unmatched. CDR3 length: 13 residues. The CDR3 protein is CASASGRGYEQYF. Here the CDR3 DNA reads TGCGCCAGCGCTAGCGGGAGGGGCTACGAGCAGTACTTC.

This clonotype was seen repeatedly, ten times or more. The chain couples TRBV14 to TRBJ2-2, with D unclear. This CDR3 has 16 residues. The germline V and J ends were trimmed by 3 bases and 2 bases, with 13 bases remaining between them. CDR1 is SGHDN and CDR2 is FVKESK in the germline V gene. This CDR3 is CASSHLAHTNTGELFF. The DNA for the CDR3 is TGTGCCAGCAGCCATTTAGCACACACCAACACCGGGGAGCTGTTTTTT.

This rearrangement joins TRBV7-2 to TRBJ1-5, with 9 positions matching TRBD1. The CDR3 is 15 residues long. Germline V gene sequence: CDR1 SGHTA, CDR2 FQGNSA. V gave up 5 bases and J gave up 2 bases; unmatched junction bases: 4. The chain's CDR3 is CASSPRTGGNQPQHF. DNA of the CDR3: TGTGCCAGCAGCCCGCGGACAGGGGGCAATCAGCCCCAGCATTTT.

The CDR3 here is CSARDNLWGNEQFF. CDR3 DNA sequence: TGCAGTGCTAGAGATAACCTCTGGGGCAATGAGCAGTTCTTC. V gene TRBV20-1 combines with J gene TRBJ2-1; D unresolved. CDR3 length equals 14 residues. V was clipped by 0 bases and J by 6 bases, with 12 bases between them. Germline CDR1 DFQATT, CDR2 SNEGSKA (reference sequence).

The J gene is TRBJ2-1, the V gene TRBV7-3, with 12 bases fitting TRBD2. Germline V lookup: CDR1 SGHTA, CDR2 FQGTGA. Losses at the gene ends were 6 bases for V and 11 bases for J; bases not matched to a gene: 8. The CDR3 extends over 14 amino acids. The CDR3 sequence: CASRQGLAGSKQFF. CDR3 in DNA: TGTGCCAGCAGACAGGGACTAGCGGGCTCCAAGCAGTTCTTC.

A few counts support this clonotype. The gene calls are TRBV28 and TRBJ1-5; D might be TRBD1 (6 bases). Germline-derived CDR1 and CDR2 are MDHEN and SYDVKM. The V gene lost 3 bases and the J gene lost 3 bases, with 21 bases spanning the gap. This CDR3 comprises 18 residues. CDR3 coding DNA: TGTGCCAGCAGTTTGGTGGGGGCAGGGAGGTTCAACAATCAGCCCCAGCATTTT. Encoded protein: CASSLVGAGRFNNQPQHF.

This clonotype was seen at least ten times. V usage is TRBV4-1 and J usage is TRBJ1-1; D not certain. The CDR3 consists of 13 residues. V dropped 5 bases and J dropped 7 bases, with 14 bases sitting between them. Germline V gene lookup returns CDR1 MGHRA and CDR2 YSYEKL. CDR3 loop: CASSGDTPSEAFF. DNA of the CDR3: TGCGCCAGCAGCGGAGACACTCCCAGTGAAGCTTTCTTT.

J is TRBJ2-1 and V is TRBV5-5; the D call may be TRBD1 or TRBD2 (5 bases each). The V end lost 0 bases, the J end lost 5 bases, and 15 bases lay between the germline ends. Germline V lookup: CDR1 SGHKS, CDR2 YYEKEE (reference sequence). The CDR3 totals 16 residues. CDR3 bases: TGTGCCAGCAGCTTGGCCTGGGGGAGAGCCGACAATGAGCAGTTCTTC. This sequence encodes CASSLAWGRADNEQFF.

The gene calls are TRBV14 and TRBJ2-1; 9 nucleotides align to TRBD1. Germline V gene sequence: CDR1 SGHDN, CDR2 FVKESK. V dropped 1 base and J dropped 6; count of bases not matched to a gene: 7. This CDR3 is 16 amino acids long. DNA of the CDR3: TGTGCCAGCAGCCAAGTAACGGGACAGGGATTCAATGAGCAGTTCTTC. Amino acid sequence: CASSQVTGQGFNEQFF. Looking up the rest from reference TRBV14 and TRBJ2-1 gives the full variable domain: EAGVTQFPSHSVIEKGQTVTLRCDPISGHDNLYWYRRVMGKEIKFLLHFVKESKQDESGMPNNRFLAERTGGTYSTLKVQPAELEDSGVYFCASSQVTGQGFNEQFFGPGTRLTVL.

This chain connects TRBV18 to TRBJ2-5; D is undetermined. Trimming removed 6 bases at V and 4 bases at J, with 9 bases between. Germline CDR1 and CDR2: KGHSH and LQKENI. This CDR3 comprises 12 residues. The CDR3 sequence: CASSSQTETQYF. The CDR3 region has the DNA TGTGCCAGCTCGTCCCAGACAGAGACCCAGTACTTC. Supplemented by reference TRBV18 and TRBJ2-5, the full variable domain reads NAGVMQNPRHLVRRRGQEARLRCSPMKGHSHVYWYRQLPEEGLKFMVYLQKENIIDESGMPKERFSAEFPKEGPSILRIQQVVRGDSAAYFCASSSQTETQYFGPGTRLLVL.

Ten or more counts support this clonotype. V is TRBV7-8 and J is TRBJ2-1; TRBD2 aligns across 11 bases. With V trimmed by 4 bases and J by 4 bases, 6 bases remained unmatched. Germline CDR1 is SGHVS and CDR2 is FQNEAQ. The CDR3 has 16 residues. CDR3 residues: CASSSSSGRIYNEQFF. CDR3 nucleotide sequence: TGTGCCAGCAGCTCGTCTAGCGGGAGGATTTACAATGAGCAGTTCTTC.

This clonotype was seen ten or more times. V usage is TRBV12-3 or TRBV12-4 and J usage is TRBJ2-1, with 14 nucleotides matching TRBD2. V gave up 5 bases and J gave up 0 bases; unmatched junction bases: 3. The CDR3 runs to 17 residues. The CDR3 bases are TGTGCCAGCAGTACGGGGACTAGCGGGAGCTCCTACAATGAGCAGTTCTTC. This codes for CASSTGTSGSSYNEQFF.

This clonotype occurred a few times. The chain joins TRBV29-1 to TRBJ1-2, with D unclear. There are 13 residues in the CDR3. V was cut by 5 bases and J by 5 bases, with 15 bases left in between. Germline V lookup: CDR1 SQVTM, CDR2 ANQGSEA. The CDR3 here is CSVTSTVSYGYTF. The CDR3 bases are TGCAGCGTTACCTCGACGGTTTCTTATGGCTACACCTTC.

This clonotype was counted at least ten times. The chain links TRBV28 to TRBJ2-3; no firm D call. The CDR3 spans 13 residues. The V end was cut by 3 bases, the J end by 0 bases, with 4 bases between. CDR1 is MDHEN and CDR2 is SYDVKM in the germline V gene. The CDR3 spells CASSLLSTDTQYF. The CDR3 DNA reads as TGTGCCAGCAGTTTGTTAAGCACAGATACGCAGTATTTT.

This clonotype occurred a few times. CDR3 nucleotides: TGTGCCACCAGTGATTTGGGCGGAGGGGCAGATACGCAGTATTTT. This translates into CATSDLGGGADTQYF. This rearrangement joins TRBV24-1 to TRBJ2-3; D may be TRBD2 (6 bases). Germline-derived CDR1 and CDR2 are KGHDR and SFDVKD. The CDR3 length is 15 residues. V was trimmed by 0 bases and J by 4 bases, leaving 10 bases between them.